This T cell receptor beta chain was documented in a study of identical twins. TCRdb recomputed calls from the 5' RACE reads with MiXCR, one row per CDR3 protein. The data hold about 240,000 distinct CDR3 sequences, with about 11% observed a single time. Trimming removed 3 bases from V and 3 bases from J; junction bases left unmatched: 6. Germline-derived CDR1 and CDR2 are SGDLS and YYNGEE. CDR3 length equals 15 residues. The sequence derives from a man aged 45 to 65 in good health. The genes are TRBV9 and TRBJ2-3; 8 positions agree with TRBD2. Material for sequencing was memory T cells sorted from blood. CDR3 sequence (DNA): TGTGCCAGCAGCGCCAGCGGGGGCGGGACAGATACGCAGTATTTT. The encoded protein is CASSASGGGTDTQYF. The variable domain in full, completed from reference TRBV9 and TRBJ2-3, reads DSGVTQTPKHLITATGQRVTLRCSPRSGDLSVYWYQQSLDQGLQFLIQYYNGEERAKGNILERFSAQQFPDLHSELNLSSLELGDSALYFCASSASGGGTDTQYFGPGTRLTVL.